A single sample gave rise to the 2 T cell receptor beta chains below, sequenced in a study of T cells in women clearing cervical HPV infection. Sequencing was performed with immunoSEQ multiplex PCR; in TCRdb, only in-frame clones are kept and a portion is missing. The record lists around 46,000 clones, of which the ten most abundant hold less than 40%. The sample consisted of blood buffy coat. Every receptor here comes from a woman aged 18 to 75 with a cervical HPV16 infection that either progressed to CIN3+ or cleared (not recorded which).

The sequenced CDR3 bases are TGCAGCGTTGAAGAATCGGGGGTTGGTGAG. This translates into CSVEESGVGE. The whole CDR3 protein reads CSVEESGVGEQFF. The chain uses TRBV29-1 and TRBJ2-1; D may be TRBD2 (6 bases). The read ends 3 residues before the CDR3 terminus; that terminus is restored from the germline J gene. Deletions cut 0 bases from V and 9 bases from J, with 12 bases between. CDR1 and CDR2 from the germline V gene are SQVTM and ANQGSEA. This CDR3 is 13 amino acids long.

On this clone: The read comes to an end 3 residues before the CDR3 does, leaving the germline J gene to fill in the end. The V and J genes are TRBV18 and TRBJ2-3; 7 positions agree with TRBD2. With 5 bases clipped from V and 2 bases from J, the junction kept 4 bases outside the gene matches. The CDR3 spans 14 residues. The V gene's germline CDR1 is KGHSH and CDR2 LQKENI. The CDR3 is CASSSTSVTDTQYF. CDR3 bases read: TGTGCCAGCTCATCAACTAGCGTCACAGATACG.